These 8 T cell receptor beta chains were sequenced from one sample in a study of a mutant IDH1 vaccine in newly diagnosed glioma. Time point noted: week 5, during vaccination. Alongside topical imiquimod, each dose of vaccine comprised 300 ug of mutant IDH1 20-mer peptide. No antigens are known for them. Clones were sequenced by immunoSEQ multiplex PCR, and TCRdb holds only the in-frame ones, with some missing. Among more than 9,500 clones listed, roughly 91% were seen once. The sequences come from PBMCs, collected from a glioma patient whose treatment included an IDH1 peptide vaccine. The source of these receptors is a woman aged 40 to 55 with glioma. Some clones in this sample may be carry-over from other donors' samples.

The rearrangement uses TRBV19 and TRBJ2-1; 12 bases line up with TRBD2. With V trimmed by 3 bases and J by 3 bases, 0 bases remained unmatched. This CDR3 has 15 amino acids. Germline lookup yields CDR1 LNHDA and CDR2 SQIVND (reference sequence). CDR3 residues: CASSMGLAGYNEQFF. Here the CDR3 DNA reads TGTGCCAGTAGTATGGGACTAGCGGGCTACAATGAGCAGTTCTTC. Combining the CDR3 with reference TRBV19 and TRBJ2-1 gives the whole variable domain DGGITQSPKYLFRKEGQNVTLSCEQNLNHDAMYWYRQDPGQGLRLIYYSQIVNDFQKGDIAEGYSVSREKKESFPLTVTSAQKNPTAFYLCASSMGLAGYNEQFFGPGTRLTVL.

This chain joins TRBV6-1 and TRBJ2-3; 9 nucleotides align to TRBD2. V gave up 2 bases and J gave up 0 bases; unmatched junction bases: 6. Germline CDR1 MNHNS, CDR2 SASEGT. CDR3 size: 17 residues. The CDR3 DNA reads TGTGCCAGCAGTGAACTAGCGGGGACGCACAGCACAGATACGCAGTATTTT. Its protein is CASSELAGTHSTDTQYF.

V usage is TRBV6-4 and J usage is TRBJ2-1; no reliable D call. Deletions cut 2 bases from V and 5 bases from J, with 10 bases between. The CDR3 has 14 residues. Germline CDR1 is MRHNA and CDR2 is SNTAGT. DNA of the CDR3: TGTGCCAGCAGTGACCCTAAGGGTCACAATGAGCAGTTCTTC. It specifies CASSDPKGHNEQFF.

This sequence joins TRBV7-8 and TRBJ2-1; no clear D. The CDR3 sequence is 15 residues long. The germline V and J ends were trimmed by 0 bases and 4 bases, with 10 bases remaining between them. The germline CDR1 and CDR2 sequences are SGHVS and FQNEAQ. CDR3 nucleotide sequence: TGTGCCAGCAGCTTAGCTGGAGCCGCATACAATGAGCAGTTCTTC. Translating gives CASSLAGAAYNEQFF.

This chain joins TRBV15 and TRBJ2-5; the match to TRBD2 covers 9 bases. The CDR3 consists of 18 residues. V shed 1 base and J 4 bases; nucleotides not matched to a gene: 13. The germline CDR1 and CDR2 sequences are LNHNV and YYDKDF (reference sequence). The CDR3, as DNA: TGTGCCACCAGCAGAGGAAAGTGGGCTAGCGGGATTCCAGAGACCCAGTACTTC. It is translated as CATSRGKWASGIPETQYF.

This clone occurred a few times. The V and J genes are TRBV6-1 and TRBJ1-4; D not resolved. The V gene lost 4 bases and the J gene lost 4 bases, with 10 bases spanning the gap. This CDR3 has 14 residues. Germline assignment: CDR1 MNHNS and CDR2 SASEGT. The CDR3 protein is CASSVFGGNEKLFF. CDR3 in DNA: TGTGCCAGCAGTGTATTCGGCGGTAATGAAAAACTGTTTTTT.

The chain employs TRBV13 and TRBJ2-1; D is undetermined. Trimming removed 0 bases from V and 4 bases from J, with 10 bases in between. CDR1 PRHDT and CDR2 FYEKMQ come from the germline V gene (reference sequence). The CDR3 is 15 amino acids. The CDR3 DNA is TGTGCCAGCAGCTTAGGGTTAGGCGGTTACAATGAGCAGTTCTTC. Its translation: CASSLGLGGYNEQFF.

The chain links TRBV4-1 to TRBJ2-5; TRBD2 matches 11 bases. The V segment lost 0 bases and the J segment 4 bases; nucleotides outside the gene matches: 13. Germline lookup yields CDR1 MGHRA and CDR2 YSYEKL. This CDR3 is built from 19 residues. The CDR3 protein is CASSQDGWGSGGAGETQYF. CDR3 bases: TGCGCCAGCAGCCAAGATGGGTGGGGTAGCGGGGGGGCGGGAGAGACCCAGTACTTC.